The entry that follows covers one T cell receptor beta chain sequence. Molecular barcoding with unique molecular identifiers was used for the TCRbeta library. TCRdb reanalysed the PCR reads using MiXCR and keeps one entry per CDR3 protein. This table has about 400,000 distinct CDR3 sequences, roughly 22% appearing once. The data belong to a study of T-cell reconstitution after alpha-beta-depleted transplantation in children. Trimming took 6 bases from V and 6 from J; bases not matched to a gene: 8. CDR3 size: 14 residues. Germline CDR1 is MNHEY and CDR2 is SMNVEV (reference sequence). Sample: PBMCs from the stem cell graft donor, taken from the stem cell graft. The receptor was derived from a human donor who donated a stem cell graft to a child with acute myeloid leukemia. The chain employs TRBV27 and TRBJ2-7, with 10 bases aligning to TRBD1. The CDR3, as DNA: TGTGCCAGCAGGGGACAGGGGTGGAATAGCGAGCAGTACTTC. Translating it yields CASRGQGWNSEQYF.